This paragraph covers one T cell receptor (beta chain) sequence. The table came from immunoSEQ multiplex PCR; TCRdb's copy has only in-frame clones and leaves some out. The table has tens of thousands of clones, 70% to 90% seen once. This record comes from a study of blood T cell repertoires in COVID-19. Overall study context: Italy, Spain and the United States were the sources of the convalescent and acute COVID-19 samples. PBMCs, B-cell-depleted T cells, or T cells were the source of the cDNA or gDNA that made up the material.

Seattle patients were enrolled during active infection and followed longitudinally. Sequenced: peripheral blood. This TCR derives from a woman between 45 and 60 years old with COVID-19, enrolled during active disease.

The DNA of the CDR3 is TGTGCCAGTAGTTTCGGGAGCTCCTACAATGAGCAGTTCTTC. Its translation is CASSFGSSYNEQFF. V gene TRBV19 combines with J gene TRBJ2-1, with D possibly being TRBD2 (6 bases). V dropped 5 bases and J dropped 0 bases, with 8 bases sitting between them. The CDR3 covers 14 residues. Germline V gene data show CDR1 as LNHDA and CDR2 as SQIVND (reference sequence).